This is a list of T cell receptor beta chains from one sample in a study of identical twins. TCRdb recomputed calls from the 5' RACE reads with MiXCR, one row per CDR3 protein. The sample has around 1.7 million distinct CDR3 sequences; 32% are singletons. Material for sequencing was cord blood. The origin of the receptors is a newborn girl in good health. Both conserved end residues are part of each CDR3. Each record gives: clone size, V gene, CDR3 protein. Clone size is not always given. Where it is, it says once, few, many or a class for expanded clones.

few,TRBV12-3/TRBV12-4,CASSFGQSSYNEQYF
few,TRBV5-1,CASSSPTAGYEQYF
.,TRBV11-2,CASSPRLAGVSNEQFF
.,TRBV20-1,CSAPGGSNNQPQHF
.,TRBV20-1,CSAGSRGSATDTQYF
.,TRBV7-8,CASSLEVVPSNEQYF
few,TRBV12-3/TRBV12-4,CASSLWGGVTDTQYF
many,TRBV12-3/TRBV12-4,CASSLGRKGYTF
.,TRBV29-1,CSVADRSPYNEQFF
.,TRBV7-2,CASSLGQARNTEAFF
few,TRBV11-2,CASSLPQLMAFF
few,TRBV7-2,CASSLSLIPGLAWETQYF
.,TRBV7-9,CASSYLGVKAYF
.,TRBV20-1,CSAREDSNYGYTF
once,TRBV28,CASSLWGLDEQYF
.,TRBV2,CASIRDSELGSPPHF
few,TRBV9,CASSVVTGLAGGPDTQYF
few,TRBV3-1,CASSQTTPSYEQYF
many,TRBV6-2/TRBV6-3,CASSYRQSFDEQYF
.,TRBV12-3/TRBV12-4,CASSGPRFGYGYTF
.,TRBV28,CASSLWGLTGEETQYF
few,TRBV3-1,CASSHLSAYEQYF
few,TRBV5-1,CASSLELAGGLAKNIQYF
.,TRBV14,CASSPRQEAYNEQYF
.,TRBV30,CAWSVPRSHYEQYF
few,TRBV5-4,CASSLEGLVPDTQYF
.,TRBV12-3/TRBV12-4,CASSLDEGSTEAFF
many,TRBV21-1,CASSKGTCPEQYF
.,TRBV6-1,CASRIYRGLQPQHF
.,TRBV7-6,CASILGSGTSFDTRYF
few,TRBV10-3,CAISESGLAGSEQYF
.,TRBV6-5,CASNDTDRHIQYF
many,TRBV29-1,CSVESRYEQYF
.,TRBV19,CASSPGLAGPYNNEQYF
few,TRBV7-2,CASSLAGRQGRETQYF
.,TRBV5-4,CASSFLGAPDYGYTF
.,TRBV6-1,CASRGISEAFF
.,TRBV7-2,CASSLAQRAYNEQFF